This T cell receptor beta chain stems from a study of monozygotic twins with cystic fibrosis. The protocol was immunoSEQ multiplex PCR, while the TCRdb copy is restricted to in-frame clones and leaves out a portion. The sample includes more than 12,000 clones, around 98% seen only once; the top ten take around 0.37%. Trimming took 3 bases from V and 5 from J, leaving 15 bases between them. Looked up from germline, CDR1 is SGDLS and CDR2 is YYNGEE. The CDR3 loop spans 14 amino acids. The sample comprised blood. The clonotype was recovered from a girl aged 2-10 years with cystic fibrosis. The chain uses TRBV9 and TRBJ2-7; D perhaps matches TRBD1 (5 bases). The CDR3 here is CASSAQGLLHEQYF. In nucleotides, the CDR3 is TGTGCCAGCAGCGCCCAGGGTCTTCTGCACGAGCAGTACTTC. Full variable domain (outside the CDR3, taken from reference TRBV9 and TRBJ2-7): DSGVTQTPKHLITATGQRVTLRCSPRSGDLSVYWYQQSLDQGLQFLIQYYNGEERAKGNILERFSAQQFPDLHSELNLSSLELGDSALYFCASSAQGLLHEQYFGPGTRLTVT.